Listed below are T cell receptor beta chains from one sample, sequenced in a study of blood T cells in healthy people across ages. MiXCR, applied by TCRdb to the 5' RACE reads, yields one record per CDR3 protein. The sample holds hundreds of thousands of distinct CDR3 sequences, 45% to 50% seen once. Sequenced input: blood. The origin of the receptors is a woman in her sixties in good health. CDR3s include the opening cysteine and the closing phenylalanine or tryptophan. D genes are given only for firm matches. Only part of the rows carry a size: once, few, many, or a class if the clone is expanded.

NA	NA	TRBV29-1	TRBJ1-2	TGCAGCGTTGTGGTCAGGAACTATGGCTACACCTTC	CSVVVRNYGYTF
NA	TRBD2	TRBV27	TRBJ2-7	TGTGCCAGCAGTTTGAAGCTAGCGGGTTCCTACGAGCAGTACTTC	CASSLKLAGSYEQYF
NA	TRBD2	TRBV5-1	TRBJ2-1	TGCGCCAGCACACTAGCGGAATCCAGTGAGCAGTTCTTC	CASTLAESSEQFF
few	NA	TRBV7-2	TRBJ2-7	TGTGCCAGCAGCTTAGCTAAGGACAGACCATCCTACGAGCAGTACTTC	CASSLAKDRPSYEQYF
few	NA	TRBV29-1	TRBJ2-1	TGCAGCGCTGCTGAGGCGATCGCCTACAATGAGCAGTTCTTC	CSAAEAIAYNEQFF
NA	NA	TRBV4-2	TRBJ1-6	TGTGCCGGCAGCCAAGAGGCAGACTATAATTCACCCCTCCACTTT	CAGSQEADYNSPLHF
few	TRBD1	TRBV30	TRBJ1-2	TGTGCCTGGACGGGACAGGAATATGGCTACACCTTC	CAWTGQEYGYTF
NA	NA	TRBV7-2	TRBJ1-1	TGTGCCAGCAGCTCCAGGGTTACCACTGAAGCTTTCTTT	CASSSRVTTEAFF
once	NA	TRBV4-1	TRBJ2-1	TGCGCCAGCAGCCAAGAAGGGAGGGGCTGGGGGGGCTATGAGCAGTTCTTC	CASSQEGRGWGGYEQFF
NA	TRBD1	TRBV7-2	TRBJ2-7	TGTGCCAGCAGCGGACAGACAGGGGGTCCAGACGAGCAGTACTTC	CASSGQTGGPDEQYF
NA	TRBD1	TRBV5-5	TRBJ2-5	TGTGCCAGCAGCCACTGGATGACAGGGAAGGAGACCCAGTACTTC	CASSHWMTGKETQYF
NA	TRBD1	TRBV6-5	TRBJ1-5	TGTGCCAGCATGGGACAGGGTGAGGGGCCCCAGCATTTT	CASMGQGEGPQHF
NA	TRBD1	TRBV2	TRBJ2-7	TGTGCCAGCAGTGAAATGGCCGGGACAGGGGTTCTTCAGTACTTC	CASSEMAGTGVLQYF
NA	NA	TRBV6-2/TRBV6-3	TRBJ2-2	TGTGCCGGCGGGACTTTGAACACCGGGGAGCTGTTTTTT	CAGGTLNTGELFF
NA	NA	TRBV28	TRBJ2-7	TGTGCCAGCAGTTCCCCCGGTGGGGGGCACAATGAGCAGTACTTC	CASSSPGGGHNEQYF
NA	NA	TRBV20-1	TRBJ2-5	TGCGGTGCTTTTGAATGGGAGACCCAGTACTTC	CGAFEWETQYF
NA	TRBD2	TRBV20-1	TRBJ2-7	TGCAGTGCTAGGAGTAGCGGGAAGACCGACGAGCAGTACTTC	CSARSSGKTDEQYF
NA	TRBD2	TRBV5-1	TRBJ2-3	TGCGCCAGCAGCTTGGTTGCGGGAGGGGGCACAGATACGCAGTATTTT	CASSLVAGGGTDTQYF
few	TRBD2	TRBV20-1	TRBJ2-7	TGCAGTGCGCAAAGAGCTGGGGGAAAGACTAGCTGGTCCTACGAGCAGTACTTC	CSAQRAGGKTSWSYEQYF
many	NA	TRBV3-1	TRBJ1-2	TGTGCCAGCAGTCTCACAGCTAACTATGGCTACACCTTC	CASSLTANYGYTF
NA	NA	TRBV15	TRBJ2-7	TGTGCCACCAGGCGACTCGCTAGCTCCTACGAGCAGTACTTC	CATRRLASSYEQYF
few	NA	TRBV20-1	TRBJ2-6	TGCAGTGCTAGACAGCTCATCCGTTCGGCCAACGTCCTGACTTTC	CSARQLIRSANVLTF
once	TRBD1	TRBV4-3	TRBJ1-4	TGCGCCAGCAGCCAAGATTCGGGACAGGGTAATGAAAAACTGTTTTTT	CASSQDSGQGNEKLFF
NA	NA	TRBV2	TRBJ2-4	TGTGCCAGCCTCAGGAGGGGGGGAGAGATCCAGTACTTC	CASLRRGGEIQYF
NA	TRBD2	TRBV20-1	TRBJ2-5	TGCAGTGCTCCGAGGAGGGGGACTAGGGAAGAGACCCAGTACTTC	CSAPRRGTREETQYF
few	TRBD2	TRBV10-3	TRBJ2-1	TGTGCCATCACCGAAGGCCCGCCGGGACTAGCGGGAGTTGAGCAGTTCTTC	CAITEGPPGLAGVEQFF
NA	NA	TRBV10-3	TRBJ2-2	TGTGCCATCAGTGAGGTTGCTAGCGGGGAGCTGTTTTTT	CAISEVASGELFF
NA	NA	TRBV20-1	TRBJ1-1	TGCAGTGCTAGAGATCGGGGGGCGCGAGCTTTCTTT	CSARDRGARAFF
NA	TRBD2	TRBV20-1	TRBJ2-1	TGCAGTGCTAATGTAGCGGGAGGGCCTATTTACAATGAGCAGTTCTTC	CSANVAGGPIYNEQFF
NA	NA	TRBV10-3	TRBJ2-7	TGTGCCATCAGTGAGTCGATGAGGGGGACCTCGGGAGAGCAGTACTTC	CAISESMRGTSGEQYF
NA	NA	TRBV5-1	TRBJ2-5	TGCGCCAGCAGCGACGCTTCGGGGGATGAGCAGTACTTC	CASSDASGDEQYF
NA	NA	TRBV4-1	TRBJ1-1	TGCGCCAGCAGCCAAACATTGCACAGGTGGAACACTGAAGCTTTCTTT	CASSQTLHRWNTEAFF
NA	TRBD2	TRBV15	TRBJ2-3	TGTGCCACCAGCAGAGATACAGCGGGAGGGGGAGATACGCAGTATTTT	CATSRDTAGGGDTQYF
NA	NA	TRBV7-2	TRBJ2-5	TGTGCCAGCAGCTCCGGACTAACGCGGCAGACCCAGTACTTC	CASSSGLTRQTQYF
NA	NA	TRBV7-6	TRBJ2-7	TGTGCCAGCAGCACGGACAGTTCCTCCTACGAGCAGTACTTC	CASSTDSSSYEQYF
NA	NA	TRBV29-1	TRBJ2-1	TGTAGCGTTGAAGATCTGGGGGCTTGGAATGAGCAGTTCTTC	CSVEDLGAWNEQFF
NA	TRBD2	TRBV7-3	TRBJ2-1	TGTGCCAGCAGTCCCGCCCCGGGACTAGCACCCGGACTGCAGTTCTTC	CASSPAPGLAPGLQFF
NA	NA	TRBV7-6	TRBJ1-1	TGTGCCTGCAGCTCAAGTCTGGACCTGAACACTGAAGCTTTCTTT	CACSSSLDLNTEAFF
few	TRBD2	TRBV4-3	TRBJ2-5	TGCGCCAGCAGCCAGACTAGCGGGAGGCGCGGAGAGACCCAGTACTTC	CASSQTSGRRGETQYF
NA	NA	TRBV7-9	TRBJ1-1	TGTGCCAGCCAAAGAGGGGCAGGCGCCTATTACACTGAAGCTTTCTTT	CASQRGAGAYYTEAFF
many	NA	TRBV6-2/TRBV6-3	TRBJ1-2	TGTGCCAGCAGTTACTCCCATACACGTCAGGGGATCTATGGCTACACCTTC	CASSYSHTRQGIYGYTF
few	TRBD1	TRBV6-1	TRBJ2-1	TGTGCCAGCAGTGAAGCGTCGAACAGGGGTGAGCAGTTCTTC	CASSEASNRGEQFF
once	NA	TRBV10-3	TRBJ2-6	TGTGCCATCAGTGATCTGCGGACGACTGGGGCCAACGTCCTGACTTTC	CAISDLRTTGANVLTF
NA	NA	TRBV6-6	TRBJ1-2	TGTGCCAGCAGTTACTCTCCCAGGGGCGGCTACACCTTC	CASSYSPRGGYTF
many	TRBD1	TRBV7-2	TRBJ2-7	TGTGCCAGCAGCTCCGATCCGGGACAGGGGTTTCTCCACGCCTACGAGCAGTACTTC	CASSSDPGQGFLHAYEQYF